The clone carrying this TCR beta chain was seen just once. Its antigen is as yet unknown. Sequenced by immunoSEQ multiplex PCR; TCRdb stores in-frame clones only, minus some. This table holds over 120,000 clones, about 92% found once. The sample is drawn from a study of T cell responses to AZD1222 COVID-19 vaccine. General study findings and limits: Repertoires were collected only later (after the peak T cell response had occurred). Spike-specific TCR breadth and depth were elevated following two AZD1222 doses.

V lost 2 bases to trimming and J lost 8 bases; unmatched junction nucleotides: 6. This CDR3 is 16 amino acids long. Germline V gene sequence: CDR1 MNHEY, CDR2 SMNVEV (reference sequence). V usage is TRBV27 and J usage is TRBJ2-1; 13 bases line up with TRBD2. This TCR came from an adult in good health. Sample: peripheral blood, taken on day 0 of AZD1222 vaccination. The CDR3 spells CASSLVLAGGTDEQFF. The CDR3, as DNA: TGTGCCAGCAGTTTAGTACTAGCGGGGGGGACGGATGAGCAGTTCTTC.